In its sample, the clone carrying this TCR beta chain was seen a few times. As yet, its antigen is unknown. The data are from a study of CD8+ T cells in alopecia areata. V gave up 3 bases and J gave up 3 bases; unmatched junction bases: 7. CDR1 is SEHNR, CDR2 FQNEAQ, per germline (reference sequence). CDR3 length: 15 residues. Notes on the study in general: TCRs were shared less clearly across patients than in mice, possibly for HLA-related reasons.

RNA, once extracted, was reverse transcribed into cDNA for use as the sequencing template. The assay was immunoSEQ multiplex PCR, and TCRdb's table has in-frame clones only and misses some. The profile shows about 250,000 clones, under 70% of them singletons. Sequencing used CD4+ T cells sorted from blood, obtained at week 0. This TCR came from a human donor with alopecia areata. The chain couples TRBV7-9 to TRBJ2-7, with TRBD1 matching 8 bases. DNA for the CDR3: TGTGCCAGCAGCTTCCGCAGGGGGCATGGCTACGAGCAGTACTTC. It encodes CASSFRRGHGYEQYF.